The 13 T cell receptor beta chains given below trace back to one sample, sequenced in a study of blood T cell repertoires in COVID-19. Using immunoSEQ multiplex PCR, the repertoire was profiled, and TCRdb retains in-frame clones only, with some absent. The sample carries approximately 290,000 clones, 75% to 90% recorded once. The material sequenced was peripheral blood. The receptor set was obtained from a man aged 25-40 years with acute or convalescent COVID-19.

V is TRBV5-6 and J is TRBJ1-6; 9 bases fit TRBD1. Germline lookup yields CDR1 SGHDT and CDR2 YYEEEE. With 3 bases clipped from V and 3 bases from J, the junction kept 7 bases outside the gene matches. The CDR3 loop spans 17 amino acids. In nucleotides, the CDR3 is TGTGCCAGCAGCTCCCCGGGACAGGGCCTCTATAATTCACCCCTCCACTTT. Residues: CASSSPGQGLYNSPLHF.

The chain has TRBV6-6 and TRBJ2-5, with D possibly being TRBD1 (6 bases). The V gene's germline CDR1 is MNHNY and CDR2 SVGAGI (reference sequence). This CDR3 region has 14 residues. With 0 bases removed from V and 5 bases from J, the gap between germline ends came to 10 bases. As DNA, the CDR3 is TGTGCCAGCAGTTACTCCGGGACATGGGAGACCCAGTACTTC. Its protein is CASSYSGTWETQYF.

The gene calls are TRBV18 and TRBJ1-1; D perhaps matches TRBD1 (6 bases). Trimming pared 3 bases from V and 5 bases from J, leaving 16 bases between. In germline, CDR1 is KGHSH, CDR2 LQKENI. The CDR3 loop spans 15 amino acids. CDR3 loop: CASSPEQGKGTEAFF. CDR3 bases: TGTGCCAGCTCACCCGAACAGGGAAAGGGGACTGAAGCTTTCTTT.

The V and J genes are TRBV28 and TRBJ1-6, with D maybe TRBD1 (6 bases). Trimming left V 1 base short and J 6 bases short, with 13 bases between. This CDR3 is 16 amino acids long. The germline gives CDR1 MDHEN, CDR2 SYDVKM. This CDR3 is CASSLSGAYFNSPLHF. The CDR3 DNA sequence: TGTGCCAGCAGTTTATCAGGGGCCTATTTTAATTCACCCCTCCACTTT.

This chain uses TRBV5-6 with TRBJ1-5; D gene uncertain. Germline V gives CDR1 SGHDT, CDR2 YYEEEE. This CDR3 comprises 16 residues. Trimming shortened V by 1 base and J by 1 base, and 12 bases separated the two germline ends. The CDR3 reads CASSLSGGLSNQPQHF. CDR3 bases: TGTGCCAGCAGCTTGTCCGGTGGGCTGAGCAATCAGCCCCAGCATTTT.

The V and J genes are TRBV7-2 and TRBJ1-2; no definite D call. V was cut by 0 bases and J by 4 bases, with 6 bases left in between. Germline V gene sequence: CDR1 SGHTA, CDR2 FQGNSA. The CDR3 runs 13 residues. The CDR3 nucleotides are TGTGCCAGCAGCTTAGCTACAGTCTATGGCTACACCTTC. This gives the protein CASSLATVYGYTF.

This rearrangement joins TRBV30 to TRBJ1-2; D remains unclear. Germline assignment: CDR1 GTSNPN and CDR2 SVGIG (reference sequence). V lost 0 bases and J 9 bases, leaving 14 bases between the germline ends. The CDR3 extends over 13 amino acids. The CDR3 region is CAWSVGLQGSYTF. The CDR3 DNA sequence: TGTGCCTGGAGTGTAGGACTGCAAGGGAGCTACACCTTC.

This clone was counted once. J is TRBJ2-3 and V is TRBV6-4, with D possibly matching TRBD1 (5 bases). Germline CDR1 MRHNA, CDR2 SNTAGT. With 3 bases removed from V and 5 bases from J, the gap between germline ends came to 9 bases. The CDR3 is made up of 13 amino acids. This CDR3 is CASSEGAGDTQYF. In nucleotides, the CDR3 is TGTGCCAGCAGTGAAGGGGCTGGAGATACGCAGTATTTT.

Concerning this clone: A read error may account for a junction end that differs from germline. The chain couples TRBV30 to TRBJ1-1; TRBD1 aligns across 7 bases. The CDR3 loop spans 15 amino acids. Germline V gives CDR1 GTSNPN, CDR2 SVGIG (reference sequence). The CDR3 spells CAWSSGTVMNTEAFF. CDR3 DNA: TGTGCCTGGAGTTCGGGGACAGTCATGAATACTGAAGCTTTCTTT.

The V gene is TRBV27, the J gene TRBJ2-7; possibly TRBD2 for D (5 bases). Germline-derived CDR1 and CDR2 are MNHEY and SMNVEV (reference sequence). Deletions cut 0 bases from V and 5 bases from J, with 20 bases between. This CDR3 is built from 17 residues. Here the CDR3 reads CASSLSGSRVRAHEQYF. In DNA, the CDR3 is TGTGCCAGCAGTTTATCGGGGAGTAGAGTGAGGGCCCACGAGCAGTACTTC.

This clone was detected a few times. The chain is built from TRBV18 and TRBJ2-1; tentative D call: TRBD1 (5 bases). CDR1 is KGHSH and CDR2 is LQKENI in the germline V gene. There are 12 residues in the CDR3. Trimming shortened V by 2 bases and J by 14 bases, and 13 bases separated the two germline ends. The CDR3 DNA follows: TGTGCCAGCTCACCATCCAGGGAAGAGGAGTTCTTC. Protein: CASSPSREEEFF.

V and J are TRBV30 and TRBJ1-4; 7 bases align to TRBD1. The junction had 4 bases not matched to a gene; V was cut back by 7 bases and J by 2 bases. This CDR3 spans 13 amino acids. The germline V gene encodes CDR1 GTSNPN and CDR2 SVGIG (reference sequence). The CDR3 loop reads CASSGQTNEKLFF. CDR3 DNA: TGTGCCTCGTCGGGACAGACTAATGAAAAACTGTTTTTT.

The chain combines TRBV4-2 with TRBJ2-5, with D possibly being TRBD1 (6 bases). The germline V and J ends were trimmed by 3 bases and 5 bases, with 28 bases remaining between them. CDR1 is LGHNA, CDR2 YNFKEQ, per germline. This CDR3 is 19 amino acids long. The CDR3 nucleotides are TGTGCCAGCAGCCAGCTTGCTGGGACATCTCCTCCCCTAGGGGAGACCCAGTACTTC. Translating it yields CASSQLAGTSPPLGETQYF.